This TCR beta chain is from a study of cytomegalovirus exposure and HLA in healthy donors. The study's findings and limits: Being productive about 90% or about 30% of the time was typical of most TCR beta V segments in an earlier analysis.

This clone was observed a single time. The antigen remains undetermined. Both 60 Vbeta primers and 13 Jbeta primers went into the PCR. The protocol was immunoSEQ multiplex PCR, while the TCRdb copy is restricted to in-frame clones and leaves out a portion. The sample holds 180,000 or so clones, 80% to 90% seen once. Trimming cost V 1 base and J 3 bases, with 22 bases left between them. The germline CDR1 and CDR2 sequences are SGHVS and FQNEAQ. This CDR3 region has 20 residues. This sequence joins TRBV7-8 and TRBJ1-6, with D possibly TRBD1 on 5 matching bases. The sequence derives from a man between 18 and 29 years old in good health and CMV-seropositive. What was sequenced was PBMCs. The CDR3 protein is CASSLGRFDSSQNYNSPLHF. Written as DNA, the CDR3 is TGTGCCAGCAGCTTAGGCCGGTTTGACAGCAGTCAAAACTATAATTCACCCCTCCACTTT.